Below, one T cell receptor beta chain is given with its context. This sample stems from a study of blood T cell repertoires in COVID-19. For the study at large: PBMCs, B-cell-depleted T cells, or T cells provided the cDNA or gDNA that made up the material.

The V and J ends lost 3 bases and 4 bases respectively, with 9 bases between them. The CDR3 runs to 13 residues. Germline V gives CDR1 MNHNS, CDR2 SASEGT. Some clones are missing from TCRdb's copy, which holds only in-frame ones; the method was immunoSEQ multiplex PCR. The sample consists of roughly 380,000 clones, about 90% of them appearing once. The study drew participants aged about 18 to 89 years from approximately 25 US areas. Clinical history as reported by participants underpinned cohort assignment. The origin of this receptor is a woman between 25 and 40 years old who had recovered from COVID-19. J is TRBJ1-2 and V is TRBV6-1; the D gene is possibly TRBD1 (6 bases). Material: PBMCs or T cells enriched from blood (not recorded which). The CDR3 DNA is TGTGCCAGCAGTGATGGGGGGGCCTATGGCTACACCTTC. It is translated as CASSDGGAYGYTF.